This T cell receptor beta chain derives from a study of blood T cell repertoires in COVID-19. The overall study: The United States, Italy and Spain were the sources of the acute and convalescent COVID-19 samples.

Only in-frame clones appear in the TCRdb table, and some are missing; sequencing was by immunoSEQ multiplex PCR. The repertoire holds approximately 270,000 clones, with 65% to 85% as singletons. The CDR3 length is 15 residues. V dropped 5 bases and J dropped 5 bases, with 18 bases sitting between them. The germline V gene has CDR1 SGHAT and CDR2 FQNNGV. The receptor comes from a person aged 65-85 years with COVID-19, enrolled during active disease. The sequenced material came from peripheral blood. V is TRBV11-2 and J is TRBJ2-5; D perhaps matches TRBD1 (6 bases). CDR3 in DNA: TGTGCCAGCAGCCCTGGAACAGGGATCCAGGAGACCCAGTACTTC. Protein product: CASSPGTGIQETQYF.